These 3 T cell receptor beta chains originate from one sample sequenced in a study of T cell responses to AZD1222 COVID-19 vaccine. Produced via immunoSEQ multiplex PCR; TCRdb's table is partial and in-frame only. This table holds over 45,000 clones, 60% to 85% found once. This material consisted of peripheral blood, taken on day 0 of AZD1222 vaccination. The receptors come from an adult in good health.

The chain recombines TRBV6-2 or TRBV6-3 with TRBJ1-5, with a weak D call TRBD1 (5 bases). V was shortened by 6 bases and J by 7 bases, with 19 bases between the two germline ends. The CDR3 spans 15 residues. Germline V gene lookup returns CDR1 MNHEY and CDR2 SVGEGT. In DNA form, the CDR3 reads TGTGCCAGCAGCCCCCTTAAAGGGACGGGCCAGCCCCAGCATTTT. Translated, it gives CASSPLKGTGQPQHF.

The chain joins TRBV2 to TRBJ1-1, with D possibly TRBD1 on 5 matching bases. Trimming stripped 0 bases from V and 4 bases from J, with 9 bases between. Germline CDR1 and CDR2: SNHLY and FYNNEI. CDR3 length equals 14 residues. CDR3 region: CASSEAGVGTEAFF. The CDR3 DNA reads TGTGCCAGCAGTGAAGCAGGGGTGGGCACTGAAGCTTTCTTT.

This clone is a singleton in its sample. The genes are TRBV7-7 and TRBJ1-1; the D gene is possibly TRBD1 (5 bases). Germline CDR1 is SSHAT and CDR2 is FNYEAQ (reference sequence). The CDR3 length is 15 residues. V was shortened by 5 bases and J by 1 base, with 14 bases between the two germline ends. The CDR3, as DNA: TGTGCCAGCAGCCCTCCGGGACGGGAGAACACTGAAGCTTTCTTT. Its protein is CASSPPGRENTEAFF.